This TCR beta chain originates from a study of spatial heterogeneity in lung cancer. About the study: Combinations of a unique TCR and a UMI were tallied in raw reads, and on average each appeared more than ten times. Whole-study findings and limits: How many expanded intratumoral alpha and beta TCRs were present tracked the tumor mutation count, which was a count of nonsynonymous mutations.

The CDR3 contains 12 residues. In germline, CDR1 is SQVTM, CDR2 ANQGSEA. Time point defined: sample taken at primary tumor resection. About this clonotype: The antigen remains undetermined. This may arise from a read error, as a much more abundant clone is one base away.

Each TCR cDNA molecule carried a unique molecular identifier. TCRdb used MiXCR to reprocess the 5' RACE reads, holding one entry per CDR3 protein. Of some 7,000 distinct CDR3 sequences in the sample, around an eighth were seen once. This rearrangement joins TRBV29-1 to TRBJ2-1, with TRBD2 matching 8 bases. The receptor's source is a male donor with early-stage non-small cell lung cancer. The sample here was lung tumor tissue, taken at surgery. CDR3 in DNA: TGCAGCGTTGGGGGACTAGTGGGAGAGCCGTTCTTC. Translated: CSVGGLVGEPFF.